These T cell receptor beta chains were read from a single sample in a study of CD8+ T cells in alopecia areata. Data came from immunoSEQ multiplex PCR; TCRdb stores just in-frame clones and leaves some out. The table includes 95,000 to 120,000 clones, roughly 59% detected once. Sequences were obtained from CD8+ T cells sorted from blood. These receptors were obtained from a human donor in good health. The CDR3 runs from the conserved cysteine through the conserved F or W. Each record gives: V gene, J gene, clone size, D gene, CDR3 protein, CDR3 DNA. The D gene is left open where the match is weak. Clone size is shown for a subset of rows, as once, few, many or a class of expanded clone.

TRBV27	TRBJ1-6	.	.	CASSQCPCNAGSEISPLHF	TGTGCCAGCAGTCAGTGTCCCTGCAACGCGGGATCGGAAATTTCACCCCTCCACTTT
TRBV19	TRBJ1-1	few	.	CASSMGVGTTEAFF	TGTGCCAGTAGTATGGGAGTGGGGACCACTGAAGCTTTCTTT
TRBV4-3	TRBJ2-7	.	.	CASSQAAGTPTYEQYF	TGCGCCAGCAGCCAAGCCGCCGGGACGCCGACCTACGAGCAGTACTTC
TRBV29-1	TRBJ2-3	.	TRBD2	CSVISGGSTDTQYF	TGCAGCGTTATCAGCGGGGGCAGCACAGATACGCAGTATTTT
TRBV10-2	TRBJ2-2	.	.	CASSESGTTGELFF	TGCGCCAGCAGTGAATCGGGAACGACCGGGGAGCTGTTTTTT
TRBV19	TRBJ2-1	few	.	CASSTPRGIDNEQFF	TGTGCCAGTAGCACCCCTAGAGGTATAGACAATGAGCAGTTCTTC
TRBV13	TRBJ2-2	.	.	CASSLLTAGELFF	TGTGCCAGCAGCTTATTGACCGCCGGGGAGCTGTTTTTT
TRBV29-1	TRBJ2-7	.	.	CSVEDSSSYEQYF	TGCAGCGTTGAAGACAGTAGCTCCTACGAGCAGTACTTC
TRBV27	TRBJ2-7	once	.	CASSFGHEQYF	TGTGCCAGCAGTTTTGGGCACGAGCAGTACTTC
TRBV5-4	TRBJ1-2	.	.	CASSLERDYGYTF	TGTGCCAGCAGCTTGGAGCGGGACTATGGCTACACCTTC
TRBV29-1	TRBJ2-3	.	.	CSTRWGANTDTQYF	TGCAGCACTAGGTGGGGGGCTAACACAGATACGCAGTATTTT
TRBV7-9	TRBJ1-5	.	TRBD1	CASSSTGEWKPQHF	TGTGCCAGCAGCTCCACAGGGGAGTGGAAGCCCCAGCATTTT
TRBV4-3	TRBJ2-2	.	.	CASSQDWRGHTGELFF	TGCGCCAGCAGCCAAGATTGGCGGGGTCACACCGGGGAGCTGTTTTTT
TRBV4-3	TRBJ1-6	.	.	CASSPNRRNSPLHF	TGCGCCAGCAGCCCCAACAGGCGTAATTCACCCCTCCACTTT
TRBV7-7	TRBJ1-5	.	.	CASSFGHDSNQPQHF	TGTGCTAGCAGTTTCGGACATGATAGCAATCAGCCCCAGCATTTT
TRBV15	TRBJ2-3	few	TRBD1	CATSSGTGAIDTQYF	TGTGCCACCAGCAGCGGGACAGGGGCAATAGATACGCAGTATTTT